This T cell receptor beta chain was captured by sequencing in a study of early T cells in non-severe SARS-CoV-2 infection. Study overall: Chains stayed unpaired after sequencing of bulk RNA from unsorted whole blood.

Trimming stripped 1 base from V and 7 bases from J, with 11 bases between. The germline CDR1 and CDR2 sequences are MGHRA and YSYEKL. The CDR3 length is 14 residues. General study points: Comparison of clonotypes with VDJdb favored anti-spike CD8 responses while missing private and CD4 specificities.

cDNA molecules, individually, were tagged with unique molecular identifiers. TCRdb re-derived calls from the 5' RACE reads in MiXCR, one entry per CDR3 protein. The data show 50,000 to 60,000 distinct CDR3 sequences, 7% to 8% seen once. This clonotype was seen repeatedly, ten times or more. Its antigen remains unknown. The clonotype originates from an adult who was a healthcare worker with PCR-confirmed SARS-CoV-2 infection or an uninfected control (not recorded which). Sample: whole blood. The V and J genes are TRBV4-1 and TRBJ2-1; D tentatively fits TRBD1 or TRBD2 (5 bases each). CDR3 sequence reads: CASSQGGKGNEQFF. Here the CDR3 DNA reads TGCGCCAGCAGCCAAGGGGGGAAGGGGAATGAGCAGTTCTTC.